This T cell receptor (beta chain) was documented in a study of T cells after yellow fever vaccination. Study in general: With SMART-Seq v4 Ultra Low Input, the fractions containing low cell numbers were prepared.

The authors made TCR cDNA by 5'RACE template switching, adding a universal primer site and UMIs. MiXCR, applied by TCRdb to the 5' RACE reads, yields one record per CDR3 protein. Seen here are 200,000 to 300,000 distinct CDR3 sequences, roughly 13% observed once, and the top ten hold about 0.51%. V lost 5 bases, J lost 8 bases, and 13 bases stayed unmatched. CDR3 size: 18 residues. The sample in question was CD4+ T cells sorted from PBMCs, obtained 45 days after the yellow fever booster vaccination. The chain carries TRBV12-3 or TRBV12-4 and TRBJ2-2, with 14 bases lining up with TRBD2. The clonotype was recovered from a man aged 25-45 years who received the YFV17D yellow fever vaccine. DNA for the CDR3: TGTGCCAGCAGTCTCGTCCTCGGACGGACTAGCGGGAGGGGGGAGCTGTTTTTT. Its protein is CASSLVLGRTSGRGELFF.